This entry is about one T cell receptor (beta chain). These data come from a study of control samples from healthy donors and cancer patients. The CDR3 has 15 amino acids. With 0 bases removed from V and 2 bases from J, the gap between germline ends came to 11 bases. The V gene's germline CDR1 is MNHEY and CDR2 SVGEGT. Method: immunoSEQ multiplex PCR; TCRdb's copy keeps in-frame clones and lacks some. The sample comprises 150,000 or so clones, roughly 94% of which are singletons, and 5.5% to 6% rests with the top ten. The chain links TRBV6-2 or TRBV6-3 to TRBJ2-7; D is uncertain. Specimen: blood. The source is a man aged 35-49 years in good health. CDR3 protein: CASSYSPSNTYEQYF. The CDR3 DNA reads as TGTGCCAGCAGTTACTCACCCAGCAATACCTACGAGCAGTACTTC.